This T cell receptor (beta chain) is drawn from a study of cytomegalovirus exposure and HLA in healthy donors. Findings and limits, study-wide: More clonal expansion characterized HLA-associated TCR beta chains than equally common others in a later analysis. A previous analysis found most TCR beta V segments productive roughly 87% or roughly 30% of the time.

The CDR3 is 14 amino acids. V lost 3 bases to trimming and J lost 6 bases; unmatched junction nucleotides: 7. Germline CDR1 and CDR2: SGHTA and FQGTGA. With respect to this clone: Its antigen is not identified. Other DNA variants within this sample encode the same CDR3.

Primers included in the PCR were 60 Vbeta and 13 Jbeta primers. Here immunoSEQ multiplex PCR was the method, and the copy in TCRdb shows in-frame clones only, minus some. The sample holds about 170,000 clones, 75% to 85% seen once. This rearrangement joins TRBV7-3 to TRBJ2-7, with TRBD2 matching 8 bases. This receptor was identified in a woman aged 50 to 65 in good health and CMV-seronegative. Sequencing was done on a sample of PBMCs. The CDR3 spells CASSFTGGPSEQYF. CDR3 sequence (DNA): TGTGCCAGCAGCTTCACGGGAGGGCCTTCCGAGCAGTACTTC.